The rows below give T cell receptor beta chains drawn from one sample of a study of Graves' ophthalmopathy and Graves' hyperthyroidism. TCRdb re-analysed the multiplex PCR reads in MiXCR, keeping a single row per CDR3 protein. The sample comprises about 380,000 distinct CDR3 sequences, 15% to 19% of which are singletons, and around 7% rests with the top ten. The sample consisted of peripheral blood. These receptors all stem from a woman under 30 with stable Graves' hyperthyroidism. Both conserved end residues are part of each CDR3. Fields, in order: V gene, J gene, clone size, D gene, CDR3 protein, CDR3 DNA. A D gene is named only where the DNA matches it firmly. Clone size is given for some rows only: seen once, a few or many times, or a class if the clone is expanded.

V: TRBV6-5; J: TRBJ2-5; size: -; D: TRBD2; CDR3: CASSYRLAGPQKTQYF; DNA: TGTGCCAGCAGTTACCGGCTAGCGGGCCCTCAAAAGACCCAGTACTTC
V: TRBV10-2; J: TRBJ2-7; size: few; D: TRBD2; CDR3: CASSESTLAAYEQYF; DNA: TGCGCCAGCAGTGAGTCGACTCTAGCGGCCTACGAGCAGTACTTC
V: TRBV19; J: TRBJ1-1; size: -; D: -; CDR3: CASTQFAQTPGEAFF; DNA: TGTGCCAGTACCCAATTTGCCCAGACCCCCGGTGAAGCTTTCTTT
V: TRBV2; J: TRBJ2-2; size: many; D: -; CDR3: CASSGAGLITGELFF; DNA: TGTGCCAGCAGTGGGGCGGGCCTGATCACCGGGGAGCTGTTTTTT
V: TRBV2; J: TRBJ2-7; size: many; D: -; CDR3: CASSERGTDYEQYF; DNA: TGTGCCAGCAGTGAGAGGGGCACCGACTACGAGCAGTACTTC
V: TRBV12-3/TRBV12-4; J: TRBJ1-5; size: -; D: TRBD1; CDR3: CASSKGQGARQPQHF; DNA: TGTGCCAGCAGCAAGGGACAGGGGGCACGACAGCCCCAGCATTTT
V: TRBV4-1; J: TRBJ2-2; size: -; D: -; CDR3: CASSQAARTGELFF; DNA: TGCGCCAGCAGCCAAGCTGCGAGGACCGGGGAGCTGTTTTTT
V: TRBV6-1; J: TRBJ1-6; size: many; D: TRBD1; CDR3: CASRREGTAPSPLHF; DNA: TGTGCCAGCAGACGCGAAGGGACAGCCCCTTCACCCCTCCACTTT
V: TRBV15; J: TRBJ2-5; size: -; D: -; CDR3: CATSTDEKTANQETQYF; DNA: TGTGCCACCAGCACCGACGAGAAGACGGCTAACCAAGAGACCCAGTACTTC
V: TRBV27; J: TRBJ1-5; size: many; D: -; CDR3: CASSPQSGGFGQPQHF; DNA: TGTGCCAGCAGCCCCCAATCGGGGGGATTTGGACAGCCCCAGCATTTT
V: TRBV5-6; J: TRBJ1-2; size: many; D: TRBD1; CDR3: CASSMTGNYGYTF; DNA: TGTGCCAGCAGCATGACAGGGAACTATGGCTACACCTTC
V: TRBV12-5; J: TRBJ1-6; size: many; D: -; CDR3: CASGPHDSQGPLHF; DNA: TGTGCTAGTGGTCCACACGATTCACAGGGTCCCCTCCACTTT
V: TRBV12-3/TRBV12-4; J: TRBJ2-5; size: many; D: TRBD2; CDR3: CASSRTSGKETQYF; DNA: TGTGCCAGCAGTCGCACTAGCGGAAAAGAGACCCAGTACTTC